These 32 T cell receptor beta chains were all obtained from the same sample, sequenced in a study of blood T cell repertoires in COVID-19. Method: immunoSEQ multiplex PCR; TCRdb's copy keeps in-frame clones and lacks some. The sample lists about 52,000 clones; 87% were seen once. Material for sequencing was peripheral blood. The receptor set was obtained from a human donor with active COVID-19. The donor label of this sample is uncertain.

V gene TRBV7-2 combines with J gene TRBJ2-6; D remains ambiguous. V was cut by 5 bases and J by 9 bases, with 17 bases left in between. Germline V gene lookup returns CDR1 SGHTA and CDR2 FQGNSA. CDR3 length: 15 residues. The CDR3 sequence is CASSLASTSGNVLTF. The CDR3 nucleotides are TGTGCCAGCAGCCTCGCTTCCACTTCGGGCAACGTCCTGACTTTC.

The chain is built from TRBV24-1 and TRBJ1-2; D possibly corresponds to TRBD1 (6 bases). The CDR3 has 13 amino acids. Trimming shortened V by 4 bases and J by 6 bases, and 11 bases separated the two germline ends. The germline V gene has CDR1 KGHDR and CDR2 SFDVKD. CDR3 in DNA: TGTGCCACCAGTGAGGACAGTTTTGATGGCTACACCTTC. This translates into CATSEDSFDGYTF.

The chain is built from TRBV11-2 and TRBJ2-5; D may be TRBD2 (5 bases). The CDR3 has 12 amino acids. V shed 6 bases and J shed 5 bases, with 10 bases lying between them. Germline CDR1 reads SGHAT; CDR2 reads FQNNGV. The CDR3 DNA reads TGTGCCAGCAGATCGTCGGGGGAGACCCAGTACTTC. Protein: CASRSSGETQYF.

This rearrangement joins TRBV7-2 to TRBJ1-2, with TRBD1 identical over 9 bases. Looked up from germline, CDR1 is SGHTA and CDR2 is FQGNSA. CDR3 length: 16 amino acids. With 5 bases clipped from V and 4 bases from J, the junction kept 11 bases outside the gene matches. Written as DNA, the CDR3 is TGTGCCAGCAGCAAAGACCCCGGGACAGGGCTCTATGGCTACACCTTC. Its translation: CASSKDPGTGLYGYTF.

This chain joins TRBV19 and TRBJ2-1, with 7 bases aligning to TRBD2. J was trimmed by 1 base and V by 4 bases; bases with no gene match: 4. Germline CDR1 reads LNHDA; CDR2 reads SQIVND (reference sequence). The CDR3 consists of 15 residues. CDR3 in DNA: TGTGCCAGTAGTAGGCGGGGGATATCCTACAATGAGCAGTTCTTC. This translates into CASSRRGISYNEQFF.

This chain connects TRBV4-3 to TRBJ2-5; TRBD2 agrees at 10 bases. The CDR3 has 16 amino acids. Looked up from germline, CDR1 is LGHNA and CDR2 is YSLEER. V lost 3 bases to trimming and J lost 1 base; unmatched junction nucleotides: 5. Here the CDR3 reads CASSQKAGGLQETQYF. The CDR3 DNA is TGCGCCAGCAGCCAGAAAGCGGGGGGGCTCCAAGAGACCCAGTACTTC.

This rearrangement joins TRBV25-1 to TRBJ1-5; possible D gene TRBD1, 6 bases. The V and J ends lost 2 bases and 2 bases respectively, with 7 bases between them. The CDR3 length is 14 residues. The germline CDR1 and CDR2 sequences are MGHDK and SYGVNS. The CDR3 loop reads CASSERTGNQPQHF. The CDR3 DNA reads TGTGCCAGCAGTGAACGGACAGGCAATCAGCCCCAGCATTTT.

The rearrangement joins TRBV7-2 to TRBJ1-2; possibly TRBD1 for D (6 bases). The CDR3 is 16 amino acids. The germline V gene has CDR1 SGHTA and CDR2 FQGNSA. V lost 0 bases to trimming and J lost 0 bases, with 11 bases between them. As DNA, the CDR3 is TGTGCCAGCAGCTTAGCTACAGGGCAAACTAACTATGGCTACACCTTC. Translation: CASSLATGQTNYGYTF.

The chain recombines TRBV12-5 with TRBJ2-7; weak D call: TRBD2 (7 bases). The CDR3 totals 16 residues. In germline, CDR1 is LGHNT, CDR2 FRNRAP. Trimming cost V 6 bases and J 4 bases, with 22 bases left between them. DNA for the CDR3: TGTGCTAGTGGGGAGAGGGGCGGGGGCATACCTTACGAGCAGTACTTC. It is translated as CASGERGGGIPYEQYF.

The chain uses TRBV27 and TRBJ1-6; 8 bases map to TRBD1. Per the germline V gene, CDR1 is MNHEY and CDR2 is SMNVEV (reference sequence). The CDR3 is 15 residues long. V gave up 3 bases and J gave up 9 bases; unmatched junction bases: 7. The CDR3 DNA follows: TGTGCCAGCAGTTTCGGGGGAACAGGGGGTTCACCCCTCCACTTT. Translated: CASSFGGTGGSPLHF.

The chain is built from TRBV7-2 and TRBJ1-1; 9 bases match TRBD1. Germline loops: CDR1 SGHTA, CDR2 FQGNSA. This CDR3 spans 13 amino acids. Trimming cost V 4 bases and J 11 bases; bases outside gene matches: 8. The CDR3 DNA follows: TGTGCCAGCAGCTCTGACAGGGGGATATCGGCTTTCTTT. Amino acids: CASSSDRGISAFF.

The chain links TRBV6-1 to TRBJ1-6; no reliable D call. This CDR3 spans 14 amino acids. Trimming took 3 bases from V and 9 from J, leaving 12 bases between them. Per germline, CDR1 MNHNS and CDR2 SASEGT. The CDR3 here is CASSDSGRSSPLHF. DNA for the CDR3: TGTGCCAGCAGTGATTCGGGGAGAAGTTCACCCCTCCACTTT.

The rearrangement joins TRBV27 to TRBJ2-1; TRBD1 aligns across 7 bases. CDR3 size: 14 residues. V lost 4 bases to trimming and J lost 5 bases; unmatched junction nucleotides: 5. Per the germline V gene, CDR1 is MNHEY and CDR2 is SMNVEV (reference sequence). CDR3 in DNA: TGTGCCAGCAGTTGGGGACAGATAAACAATGAGCAGTTCTTC. This translates into CASSWGQINNEQFF.

This sequence joins TRBV6-2 or TRBV6-3 and TRBJ1-1, with a weak D call TRBD1 (6 bases). Per germline, CDR1 MNHEY and CDR2 SVGEGT. V gave up 2 bases and J gave up 7 bases, with 20 bases separating them. The CDR3 consists of 16 residues. CDR3 DNA: TGTGCCAGCAGTTACCCACCCCCCTCAGGGGCTGGTGAAGCTTTCTTT. It translates to CASSYPPPSGAGEAFF.

The chain joins TRBV4-1 to TRBJ2-1; D is uncertain. The CDR3 loop spans 16 amino acids. CDR1 is MGHRA and CDR2 is YSYEKL in the germline V gene. V lost 0 bases and J 6 bases, leaving 15 bases between the germline ends. The CDR3 DNA sequence: TGCGCCAGCAGCCAAGAAGCGATACGTAGGAGCAATGAGCAGTTCTTC. Encoded protein: CASSQEAIRRSNEQFF.

The V call is TRBV5-6, the J call TRBJ2-3; 8 bases are shared with TRBD2. J lost 5 bases, V lost 4 bases, and 12 bases had no gene match. Looked up from germline, CDR1 is SGHDT and CDR2 is YYEEEE. CDR3 length: 16 residues. CDR3 sequence (DNA): TGTGCCAGCAGCCATCCCGCCGGACTAGCAGGAGATACGCAGTATTTT. The encoded protein is CASSHPAGLAGDTQYF.

V is TRBV7-2 and J is TRBJ2-7, with 11 bases matching TRBD2. V shed 5 bases, J shed 0 bases, and the junction held 9 bases outside the gene matches. Germline-derived CDR1 and CDR2 are SGHTA and FQGNSA. The CDR3 extends over 17 amino acids. Written as DNA, the CDR3 is TGTGCCAGCAGCCCACCGGGACTAGCGGATAGCTCCTACGAGCAGTACTTC. Protein sequence: CASSPPGLADSSYEQYF.

The genes are TRBV12-3 or TRBV12-4 and TRBJ2-6; D unclear. The V end was cut by 7 bases, the J end by 5 bases, with 6 bases between. There are 12 residues in the CDR3. CDR3 in DNA: TGTGCCAGCACCTCCCGGGCCAACGTCCTGACTTTC. It encodes CASTSRANVLTF.

The rearrangement joins TRBV5-1 to TRBJ2-2; tentative D call: TRBD2 (6 bases). This CDR3 comprises 18 residues. Germline lookup yields CDR1 SGHRS and CDR2 YFSETQ. V lost 0 bases and J 0 bases, leaving 15 bases between the germline ends. DNA of the CDR3: TGCGCCAGCAGCTTGGCCCTCGGGAGCGCCTCGAACACCGGGGAGCTGTTTTTT. Its protein product is CASSLALGSASNTGELFF.

The gene calls are TRBV7-2 and TRBJ1-6; 7 bases map to TRBD1. Losses at the gene ends were 3 bases for V and 9 bases for J; bases not matched to a gene: 11. The CDR3 sequence is 16 residues long. From germline, CDR1 is SGHTA and CDR2 FQGNSA. The CDR3: CASSFHRQGNPSPLHF. CDR3 DNA: TGTGCCAGCAGCTTTCACCGACAGGGTAACCCTTCACCCCTCCACTTT.

The rearrangement links TRBV5-5 to TRBJ1-3, with D possibly matching TRBD1 (6 bases). The CDR3 totals 17 residues. The germline V and J ends were trimmed by 3 bases and 4 bases, with 20 bases remaining between them. Germline V gene data show CDR1 as SGHKS and CDR2 as YYEKEE (reference sequence). The DNA for the CDR3 is TGTGCCAGCAGCTATGACGGGACAATCTCCTTCGGAAACACCATATATTTT. Its protein is CASSYDGTISFGNTIYF.

The sample holds one count of this clone. The J gene is TRBJ1-1, the V gene TRBV6-5, with 9 nucleotides matching TRBD1. Germline CDR1 MNHEY, CDR2 SVGAGI. V lost 3 bases and J lost 11; bases outside the gene matches: 13. The CDR3 runs 15 residues. The CDR3 nucleotides are TGTGCCAGCAGTTATCCGGGACAGGGTCGCCGGGGGGCTTTCTTT. Translation: CASSYPGQGRRGAFF.

The V and J genes are TRBV7-8 and TRBJ2-3; D may be TRBD1 (5 bases). Germline V gene sequence: CDR1 SGHVS, CDR2 FQNEAQ. The CDR3 has 14 residues. Trimming pared 0 bases from V and 7 bases from J, leaving 11 bases between. The CDR3 nucleotides read TGTGCCAGCAGCTTAGCTTCAGGGCGGTATACGCAGTATTTT. As protein: CASSLASGRYTQYF.

V usage is TRBV14 and J usage is TRBJ2-5, with D possibly being TRBD2 (5 bases). This CDR3 has 16 residues. The V gene's germline CDR1 is SGHDN and CDR2 FVKESK. The V end was cut by 0 bases, the J end by 2 bases, with 13 bases between. The CDR3 coding sequence is TGTGCCAGCAGCCAAGATCGACGAGGGAGACAAGAGACCCAGTACTTC. Residues: CASSQDRRGRQETQYF.

This clone was counted a few times. The chain joins TRBV5-4 to TRBJ2-5; 11 bases map to TRBD1. The CDR3 has 16 amino acids. The germline gives CDR1 SGHNT, CDR2 YYREEE (reference sequence). Trimming took 3 bases from V and 1 from J; bases not matched to a gene: 5. CDR3 sequence reads: CASSSGQGAVQETQYF. CDR3 sequence (DNA): TGTGCCAGCAGCTCTGGACAGGGGGCGGTCCAAGAGACCCAGTACTTC.

The chain employs TRBV14 and TRBJ2-6, with TRBD1 as a possible D gene (6 bases). V lost 3 bases and J 4 bases, leaving 7 bases between the germline ends. This CDR3 comprises 14 residues. Germline-derived CDR1 and CDR2 are SGHDN and FVKESK. The CDR3 coding sequence is TGTGCCAGCAGCCATACAGGGGGGGCCAACGTCCTGACTTTC. This translates into CASSHTGGANVLTF.

V and J are TRBV19 and TRBJ1-1, with D unclear. CDR1 is LNHDA, CDR2 SQIVND, per germline (reference sequence). This CDR3 contains 13 residues. The germline V and J ends were trimmed by 6 bases and 2 bases, with 10 bases remaining between them. The CDR3 bases are TGTGCCAGTAGAGATCAGTCTAACACTGAAGCTTTCTTT. Protein sequence: CASRDQSNTEAFF.

This chain joins TRBV4-2 and TRBJ1-2, with TRBD1 identical over 9 bases. The CDR3 extends over 14 amino acids. In germline, CDR1 is LGHNA, CDR2 YNFKEQ. J gave up 6 bases and V 2 bases, and 4 bases lay outside the gene matches. The chain's CDR3 is CASSQLTGGNGYTF. CDR3 nucleotide sequence: TGTGCCAGCAGCCAATTAACAGGGGGCAATGGCTACACCTTC.

The chain is built from TRBV6-1 and TRBJ1-2; a possible D gene is TRBD1 (5 bases). CDR1 is MNHNS, CDR2 SASEGT, per germline. CDR3 length: 16 residues. Trimming took off 3 bases at V and 4 bases at J, with 18 bases between the two ends. CDR3 protein: CASSDEEDRALYGYTF. The CDR3 region has the DNA TGTGCCAGCAGTGATGAGGAAGACAGAGCCCTCTATGGCTACACCTTC.

This clone was found a few times. V is TRBV2 and J is TRBJ1-2, with 8 nucleotides matching TRBD1. V gave up 10 bases and J gave up 8 bases; unmatched junction bases: 12. This CDR3 is built from 13 residues. The V gene's germline CDR1 is SNHLY and CDR2 FYNNEI. The CDR3 spells CANRTGRFEGYTF. The CDR3 coding sequence is TGTGCCAACAGGACAGGGAGATTCGAAGGCTACACCTTC.

CDR3 amino acids: CASSTYFRSNNQPQHF. The CDR3 DNA reads TGCGCCAGCAGCACCTATTTCCGGAGTAACAATCAGCCCCAGCATTTT. The chain uses TRBV4-3 and TRBJ1-5; no firm D call. The CDR3 totals 16 residues. Germline V gives CDR1 LGHNA, CDR2 YSLEER. V was shortened by 5 bases and J by 3 bases, with 17 bases between the two germline ends.

The rearrangement links TRBV4-3 to TRBJ2-5, with TRBD1 matching over 9 bases. This CDR3 is built from 14 residues. The junction had 4 bases not matched to a gene; V was cut back by 4 bases and J by 4 bases. CDR1 and CDR2 from the germline V gene are LGHNA and YSLEER. CDR3 region: CASSPGTGTETQYF. The CDR3 DNA follows: TGCGCCAGCAGCCCCGGGACAGGGACAGAGACCCAGTACTTC.